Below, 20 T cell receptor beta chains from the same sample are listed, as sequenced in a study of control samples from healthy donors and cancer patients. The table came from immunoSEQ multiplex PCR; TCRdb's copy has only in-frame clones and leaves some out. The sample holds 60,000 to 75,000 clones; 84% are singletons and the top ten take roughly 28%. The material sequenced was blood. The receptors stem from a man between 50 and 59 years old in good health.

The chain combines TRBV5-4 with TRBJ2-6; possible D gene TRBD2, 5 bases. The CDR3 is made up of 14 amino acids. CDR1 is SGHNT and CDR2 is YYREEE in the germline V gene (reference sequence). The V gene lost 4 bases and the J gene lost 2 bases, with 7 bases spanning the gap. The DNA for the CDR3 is TGTGCCAGCAGCATGAGGGCTGGGGCCAACGTCCTGACTTTC. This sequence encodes CASSMRAGANVLTF.

The CDR3 here is CSVDEGAYGYTF. CDR3 in DNA: TGCAGCGTTGACGAGGGGGCCTATGGCTACACCTTC. The chain uses TRBV29-1 and TRBJ1-2; 7 bases line up with TRBD1. This CDR3 comprises 12 residues. Trimming cost V 3 bases and J 4 bases; bases outside gene matches: 2. In germline, CDR1 is SQVTM, CDR2 ANQGSEA.

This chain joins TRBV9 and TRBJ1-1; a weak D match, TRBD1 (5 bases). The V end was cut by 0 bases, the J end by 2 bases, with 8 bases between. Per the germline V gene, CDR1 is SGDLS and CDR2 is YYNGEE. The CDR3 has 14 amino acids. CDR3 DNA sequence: TGTGCCAGCAGCGTAGATCAGGGCAACACTGAAGCTTTCTTT. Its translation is CASSVDQGNTEAFF.

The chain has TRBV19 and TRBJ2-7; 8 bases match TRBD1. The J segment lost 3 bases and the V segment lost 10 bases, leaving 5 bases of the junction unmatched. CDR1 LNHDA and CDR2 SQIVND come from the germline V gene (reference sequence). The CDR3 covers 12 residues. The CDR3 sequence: CATRDRYYEQYF. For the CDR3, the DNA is TGTGCCACCAGGGACAGGTACTACGAGCAGTACTTC.

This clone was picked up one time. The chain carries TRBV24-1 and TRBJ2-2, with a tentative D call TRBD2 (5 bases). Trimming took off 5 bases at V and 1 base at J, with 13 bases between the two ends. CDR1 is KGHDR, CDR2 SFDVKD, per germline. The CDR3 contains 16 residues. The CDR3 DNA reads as TGTGCCACCAGTGGTTTAGGACTCAGGAACACCGGGGAGCTGTTTTTT. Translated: CATSGLGLRNTGELFF.

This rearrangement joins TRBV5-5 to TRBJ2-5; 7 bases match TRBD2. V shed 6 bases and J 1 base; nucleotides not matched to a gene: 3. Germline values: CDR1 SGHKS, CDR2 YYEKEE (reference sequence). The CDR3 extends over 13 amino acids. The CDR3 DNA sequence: TGTGCCAGCAACGTAGCGGGCCAAGAGACCCAGTACTTC. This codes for CASNVAGQETQYF. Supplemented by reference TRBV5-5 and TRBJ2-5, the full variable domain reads DAGVTQSPTHLIKTRGQQVTLRCSPISGHKSVSWYQQVLGQGPQFIFQYYEKEERGRGNFPDRFSARQFPNYSSELNVNALLLGDSALYLCASNVAGQETQYFGPGTRLLVL.

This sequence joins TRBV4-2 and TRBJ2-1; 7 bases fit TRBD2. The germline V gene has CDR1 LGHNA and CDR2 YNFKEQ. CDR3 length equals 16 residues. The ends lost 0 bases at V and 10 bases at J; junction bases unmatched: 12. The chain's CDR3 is CASSQDLAGVSLEQFF. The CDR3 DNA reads TGTGCCAGCAGCCAAGATCTGGCGGGAGTATCTCTCGAGCAGTTCTTC.

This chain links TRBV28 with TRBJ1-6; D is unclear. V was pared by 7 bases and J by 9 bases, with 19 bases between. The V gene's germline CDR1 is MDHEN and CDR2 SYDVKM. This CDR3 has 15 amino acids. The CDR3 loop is CASKTGVGNSSPLHF. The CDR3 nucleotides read TGTGCCAGCAAGACGGGCGTGGGAAACTCTTCACCCCTCCACTTT. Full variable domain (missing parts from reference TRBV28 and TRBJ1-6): DVKVTQSSRYLVKRTGEKVFLECVQDMDHENMFWYRQDPGLGLRLIYFSYDVKMKEKGDIPEGYSVSREKKERFSLILESASTNQTSMYLCASKTGVGNSSPLHFGNGTRLTVT.

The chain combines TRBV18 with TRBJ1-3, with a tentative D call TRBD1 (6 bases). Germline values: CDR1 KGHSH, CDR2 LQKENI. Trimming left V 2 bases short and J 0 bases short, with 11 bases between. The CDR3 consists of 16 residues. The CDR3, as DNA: TGTGCCAGCTCACCAAGTCAGGGGAACTCTGGAAACACCATATATTTT. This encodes CASSPSQGNSGNTIYF.

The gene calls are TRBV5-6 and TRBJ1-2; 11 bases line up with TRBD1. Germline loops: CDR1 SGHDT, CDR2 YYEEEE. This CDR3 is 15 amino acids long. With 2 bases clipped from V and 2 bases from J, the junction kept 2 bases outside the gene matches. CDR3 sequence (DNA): TGTGCCAGCAGCTTCCGGACAGGGGGCAACTATGGCTACACCTTC. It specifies CASSFRTGGNYGYTF.

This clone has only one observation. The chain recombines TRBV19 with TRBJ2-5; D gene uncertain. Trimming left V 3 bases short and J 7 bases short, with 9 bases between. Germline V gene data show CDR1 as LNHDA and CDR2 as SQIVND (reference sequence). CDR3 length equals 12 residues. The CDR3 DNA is TGTGCCAGTAGTATGCTATCTGGGACCCAGTACTTC. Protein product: CASSMLSGTQYF.

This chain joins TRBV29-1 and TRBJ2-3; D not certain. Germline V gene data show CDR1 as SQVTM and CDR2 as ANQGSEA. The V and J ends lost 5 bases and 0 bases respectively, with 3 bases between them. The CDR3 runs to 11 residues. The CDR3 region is CSVTSTDTQYF. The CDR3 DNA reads TGCAGCGTTACTAGCACAGATACGCAGTATTTT.

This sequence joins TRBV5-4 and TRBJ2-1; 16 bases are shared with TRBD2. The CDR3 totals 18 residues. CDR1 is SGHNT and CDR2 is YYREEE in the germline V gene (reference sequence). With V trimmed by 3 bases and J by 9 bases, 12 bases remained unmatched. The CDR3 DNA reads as TGTGCCAGCAGCTCGGGACTAGCGGGAGGGCCTCGACACGGTGAGCAGTTCTTC. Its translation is CASSSGLAGGPRHGEQFF.

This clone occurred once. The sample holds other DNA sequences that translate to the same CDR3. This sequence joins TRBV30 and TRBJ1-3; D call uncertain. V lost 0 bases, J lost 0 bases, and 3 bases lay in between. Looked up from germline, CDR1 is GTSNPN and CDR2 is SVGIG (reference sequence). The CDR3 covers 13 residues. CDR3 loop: CAWSVSSGNTIYF. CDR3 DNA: TGTGCCTGGAGTGTATCCTCTGGAAACACCATATATTTT.

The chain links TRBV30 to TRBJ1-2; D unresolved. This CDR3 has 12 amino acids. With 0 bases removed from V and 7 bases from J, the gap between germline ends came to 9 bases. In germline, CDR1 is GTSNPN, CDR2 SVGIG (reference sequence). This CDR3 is CAWSVNEGGYTF. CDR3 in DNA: TGTGCCTGGAGTGTCAACGAGGGTGGCTACACCTTC.

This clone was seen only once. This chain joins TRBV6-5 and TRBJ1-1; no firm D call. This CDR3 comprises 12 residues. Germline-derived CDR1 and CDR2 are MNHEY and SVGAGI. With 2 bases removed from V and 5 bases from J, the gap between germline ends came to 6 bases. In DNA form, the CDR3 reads TGTGCCAGCAGTTACAGTGATACTGAAGCTTTCTTT. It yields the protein CASSYSDTEAFF.

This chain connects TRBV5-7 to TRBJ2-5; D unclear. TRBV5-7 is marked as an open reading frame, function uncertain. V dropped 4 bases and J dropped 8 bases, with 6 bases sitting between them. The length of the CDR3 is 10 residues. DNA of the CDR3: TGTGCCAGCAGCCTACCAACCCAGTACTTC. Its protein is CASSLPTQYF.

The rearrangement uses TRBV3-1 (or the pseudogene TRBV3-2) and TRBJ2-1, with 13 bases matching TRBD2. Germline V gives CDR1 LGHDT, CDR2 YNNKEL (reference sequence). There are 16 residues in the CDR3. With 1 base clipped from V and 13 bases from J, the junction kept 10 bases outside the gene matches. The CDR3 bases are TGTGCCAGCAGCCAAGTTCTGGGACTAGCGGGAAATTCACAGTTCTTC. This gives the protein CASSQVLGLAGNSQFF.

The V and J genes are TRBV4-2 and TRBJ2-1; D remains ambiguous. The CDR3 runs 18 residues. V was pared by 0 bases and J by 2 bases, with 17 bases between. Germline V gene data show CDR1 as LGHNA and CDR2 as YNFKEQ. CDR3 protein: CASSQDRARVTPYNEQFF. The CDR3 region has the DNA TGTGCCAGCAGCCAAGATCGAGCCCGGGTAACCCCCTACAATGAGCAGTTCTTC.

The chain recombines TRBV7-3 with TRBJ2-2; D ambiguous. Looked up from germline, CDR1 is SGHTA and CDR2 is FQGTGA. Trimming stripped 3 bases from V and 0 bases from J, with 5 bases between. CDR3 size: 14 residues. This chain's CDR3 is CASSFSPNTGELFF. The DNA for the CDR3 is TGTGCCAGCAGCTTTAGTCCGAACACCGGGGAGCTGTTTTTT.